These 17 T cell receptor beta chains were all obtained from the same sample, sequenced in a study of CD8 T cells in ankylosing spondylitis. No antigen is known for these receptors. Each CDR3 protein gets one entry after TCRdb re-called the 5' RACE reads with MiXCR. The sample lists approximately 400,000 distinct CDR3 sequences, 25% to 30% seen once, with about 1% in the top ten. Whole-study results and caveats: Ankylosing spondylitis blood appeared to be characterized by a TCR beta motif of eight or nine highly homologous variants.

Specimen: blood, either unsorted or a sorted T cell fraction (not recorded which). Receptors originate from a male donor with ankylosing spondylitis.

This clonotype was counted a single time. The CDR3 coding sequence is TGTGCCAGCAGCCCCTGGGAATCCACAGATACGCAGTATTTT. This codes for CASSPWESTDTQYF. The gene calls are TRBV6-1 and TRBJ2-3; no clear D gene. The CDR3 sequence is 14 residues long. CDR1 is MNHNS, CDR2 SASEGT, per germline. V was trimmed by 6 bases and J by 2 bases, leaving 12 bases between them.

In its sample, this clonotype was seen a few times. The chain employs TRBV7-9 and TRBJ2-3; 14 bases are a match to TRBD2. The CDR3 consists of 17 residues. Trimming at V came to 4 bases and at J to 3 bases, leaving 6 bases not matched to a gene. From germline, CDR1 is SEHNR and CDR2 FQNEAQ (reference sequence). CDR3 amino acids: CASSWGLAGVSTDTQYF. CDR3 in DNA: TGTGCCAGCAGCTGGGGACTAGCGGGAGTTTCGACAGATACGCAGTATTTT.

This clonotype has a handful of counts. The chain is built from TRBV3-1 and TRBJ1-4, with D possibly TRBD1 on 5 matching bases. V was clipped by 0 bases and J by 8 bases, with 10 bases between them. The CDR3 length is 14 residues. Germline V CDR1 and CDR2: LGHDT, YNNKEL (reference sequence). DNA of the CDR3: TGTGCCAGCAGCCAAGATGGGTGGGGCGAAAAACTGTTTTTT. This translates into CASSQDGWGEKLFF.

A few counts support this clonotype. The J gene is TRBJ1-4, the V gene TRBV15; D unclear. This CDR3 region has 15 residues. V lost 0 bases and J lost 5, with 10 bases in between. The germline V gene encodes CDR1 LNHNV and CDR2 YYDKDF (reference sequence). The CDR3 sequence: CATSRDGGDNEKLFF. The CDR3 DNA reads TGTGCCACCAGCAGAGACGGAGGAGACAATGAAAAACTGTTTTTT.

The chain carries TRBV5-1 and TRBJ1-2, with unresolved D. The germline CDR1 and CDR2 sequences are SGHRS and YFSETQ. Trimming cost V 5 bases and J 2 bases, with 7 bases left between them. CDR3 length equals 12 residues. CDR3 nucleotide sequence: TGCGCCAGCAGGCCAGAAAACTATGGCTACACCTTC. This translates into CASRPENYGYTF. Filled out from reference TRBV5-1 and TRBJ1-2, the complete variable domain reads KAGVTQTPRYLIKTRGQQVTLSCSPISGHRSVSWYQQTPGQGLQFLFEYFSETQRNKGNFPGRFSGRQFSNSRSEMNVSTLELGDSALYLCASRPENYGYTFGSGTRLTVV.

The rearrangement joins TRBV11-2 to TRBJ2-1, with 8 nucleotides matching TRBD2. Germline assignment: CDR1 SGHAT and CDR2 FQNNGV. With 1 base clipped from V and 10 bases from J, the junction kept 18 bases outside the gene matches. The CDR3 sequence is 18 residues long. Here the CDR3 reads CASSLVKRGAGARGEQFF. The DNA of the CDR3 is TGTGCCAGCAGCTTAGTGAAGAGAGGAGCGGGAGCCCGGGGGGAGCAGTTCTTC.

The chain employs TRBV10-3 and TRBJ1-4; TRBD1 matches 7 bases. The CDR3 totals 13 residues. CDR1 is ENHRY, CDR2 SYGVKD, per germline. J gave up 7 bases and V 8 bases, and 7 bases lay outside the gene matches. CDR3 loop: CAILGQGVEKLFF. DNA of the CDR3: TGTGCCATCCTCGGGCAGGGGGTTGAAAAACTGTTTTTT.

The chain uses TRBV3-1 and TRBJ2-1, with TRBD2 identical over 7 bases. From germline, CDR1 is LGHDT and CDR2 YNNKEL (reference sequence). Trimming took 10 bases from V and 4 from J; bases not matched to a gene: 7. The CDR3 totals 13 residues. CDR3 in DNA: TGTGCCACAGGAGCGGGGAATTACAATGAGCAGTTCTTC. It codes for CATGAGNYNEQFF.

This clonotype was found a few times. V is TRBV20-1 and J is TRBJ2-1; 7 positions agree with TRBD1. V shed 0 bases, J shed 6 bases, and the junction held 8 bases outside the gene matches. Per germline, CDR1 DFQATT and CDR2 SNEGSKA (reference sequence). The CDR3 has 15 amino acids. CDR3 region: CSARDLGEGANEQFF. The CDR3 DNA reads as TGCAGTGCTAGAGATCTGGGTGAGGGGGCCAATGAGCAGTTCTTC.

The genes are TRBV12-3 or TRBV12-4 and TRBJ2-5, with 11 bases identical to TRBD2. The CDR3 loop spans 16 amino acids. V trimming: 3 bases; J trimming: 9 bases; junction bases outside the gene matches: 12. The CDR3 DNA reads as TGTGCCAGCAGTTTCGGTAGCGGGAGGGCACTCAGGGCCCAGTACTTC. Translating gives CASSFGSGRALRAQYF.

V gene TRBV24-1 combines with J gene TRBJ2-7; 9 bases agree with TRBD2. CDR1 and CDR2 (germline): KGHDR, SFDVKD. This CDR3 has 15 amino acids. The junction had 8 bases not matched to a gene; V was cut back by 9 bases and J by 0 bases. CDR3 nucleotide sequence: TGTGCCACCGGAAATAGCGGGAGCCCCTCCTACGAGCAGTACGTC. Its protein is CATGNSGSPSYEQYV.

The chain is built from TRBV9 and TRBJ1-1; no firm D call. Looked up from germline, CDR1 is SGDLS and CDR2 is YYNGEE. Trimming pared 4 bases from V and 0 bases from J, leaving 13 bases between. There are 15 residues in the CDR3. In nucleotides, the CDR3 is TGTGCCAGCAGCCCCGAGCGGCCGGTGAACACTGAAGCTTTCTTT. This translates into CASSPERPVNTEAFF.

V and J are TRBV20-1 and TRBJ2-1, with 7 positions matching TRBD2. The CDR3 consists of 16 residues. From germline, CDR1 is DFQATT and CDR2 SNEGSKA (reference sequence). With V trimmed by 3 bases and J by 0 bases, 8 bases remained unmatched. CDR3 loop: CSASPMGGSSYNEQFF. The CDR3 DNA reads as TGCAGTGCTAGTCCAATGGGGGGGAGCTCCTACAATGAGCAGTTCTTC.

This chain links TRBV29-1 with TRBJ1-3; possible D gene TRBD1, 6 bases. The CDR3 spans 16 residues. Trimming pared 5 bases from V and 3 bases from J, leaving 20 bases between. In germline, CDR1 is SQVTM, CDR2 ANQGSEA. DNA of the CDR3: TGCAGCGTTACGGTAGGGGGAGCGTCATATGGAAACACCATATATTTT. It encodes CSVTVGGASYGNTIYF.

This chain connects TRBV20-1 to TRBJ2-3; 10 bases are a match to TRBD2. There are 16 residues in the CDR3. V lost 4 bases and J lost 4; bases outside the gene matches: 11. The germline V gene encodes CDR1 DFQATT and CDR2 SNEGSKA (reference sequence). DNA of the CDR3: TGCAGTGCTAATACGCCGGGACTAGCGCTTGCAGATACGCAGTATTTT. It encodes CSANTPGLALADTQYF.

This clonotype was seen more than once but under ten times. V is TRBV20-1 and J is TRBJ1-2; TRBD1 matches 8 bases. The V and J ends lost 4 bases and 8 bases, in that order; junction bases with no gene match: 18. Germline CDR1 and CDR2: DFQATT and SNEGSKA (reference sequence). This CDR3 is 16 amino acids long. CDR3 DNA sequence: TGCAGTGCTAAGCCACATTTGGGACAGGTCTGGGGAGGCTACACCTTC. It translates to CSAKPHLGQVWGGYTF.

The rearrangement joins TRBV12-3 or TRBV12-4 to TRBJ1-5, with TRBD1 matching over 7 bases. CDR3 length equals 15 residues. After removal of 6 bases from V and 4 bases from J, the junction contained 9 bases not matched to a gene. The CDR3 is CASRSGGSVNQPQHF. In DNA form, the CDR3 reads TGTGCCAGCAGATCAGGGGGTAGCGTTAATCAGCCCCAGCATTTT.